This T cell receptor (beta chain) was found in a study of blood T cell repertoires in COVID-19. Across the study: The samples span acute and convalescent COVID-19 from the United States, Italy and Spain. Sources were T cells, B-cell-depleted T cells, or PBMCs; the material itself was cDNA or gDNA.

The CDR3 is 13 residues long. Germline loops: CDR1 SGDLS, CDR2 YYNGEE. Trimming pared 2 bases from V and 7 bases from J, leaving 12 bases between. Per the study methods: Researchers report that nucleated cell counts were estimated from reference gene primer amplification. Profiled with immunoSEQ multiplex PCR; TCRdb holds only in-frame clones, not every one. V and J calls and clone size are those listed in that table; D and trimming were worked out from the DNA. The sample has about 59,000 clones, more than 60% seen once. The receptor comes from a woman in her 70s with acute or convalescent COVID-19. The sequenced material came from peripheral blood. The chain is built from TRBV9 and TRBJ1-2, with no clear D. The CDR3 DNA reads TGTGCCAGCAGCGTCGACGGGTTAGGTGGCTACACCTTC. It yields the protein CASSVDGLGGYTF.